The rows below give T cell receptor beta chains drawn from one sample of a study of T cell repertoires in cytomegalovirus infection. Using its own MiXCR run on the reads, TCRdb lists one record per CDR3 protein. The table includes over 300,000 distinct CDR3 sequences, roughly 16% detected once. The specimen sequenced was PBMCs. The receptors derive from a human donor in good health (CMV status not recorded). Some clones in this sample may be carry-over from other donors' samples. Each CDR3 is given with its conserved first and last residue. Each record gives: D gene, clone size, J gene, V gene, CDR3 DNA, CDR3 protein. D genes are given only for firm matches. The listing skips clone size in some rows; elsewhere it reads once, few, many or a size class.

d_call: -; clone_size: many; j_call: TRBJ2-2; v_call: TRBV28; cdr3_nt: TGTGCCAGCAGTCAATTCGGGCCCCTTCTGACCGGGGAGCTGTTTTTT; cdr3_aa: CASSQFGPLLTGELFF
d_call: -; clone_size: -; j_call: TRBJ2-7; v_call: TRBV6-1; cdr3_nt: TGTGCCAGCAGTGAGTCAGAATACGAGCAGTACTTC; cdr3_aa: CASSESEYEQYF
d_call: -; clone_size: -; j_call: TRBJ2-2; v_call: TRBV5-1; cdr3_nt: TGCGCCAGCAGACCGTGGACAGAGAACACCGGGGAGCTGTTTTTT; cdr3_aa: CASRPWTENTGELFF
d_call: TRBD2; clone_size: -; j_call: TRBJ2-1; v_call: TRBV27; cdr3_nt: TGTGCCAGCCGAGTAGCGGGGGGACGAGAGCAGTTCTTC; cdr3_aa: CASRVAGGREQFF
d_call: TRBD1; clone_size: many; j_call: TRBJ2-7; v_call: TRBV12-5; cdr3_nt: TGTGCTAGTGGTGGCTCGGGACAGGGCCCCTACGAGCAGTACTTC; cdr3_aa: CASGGSGQGPYEQYF
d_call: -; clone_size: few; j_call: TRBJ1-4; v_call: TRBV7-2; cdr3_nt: TGTGCCAGCAGCTCTATCAGGGGAGCTAATGAAAAACTGTTTTTT; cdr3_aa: CASSSIRGANEKLFF
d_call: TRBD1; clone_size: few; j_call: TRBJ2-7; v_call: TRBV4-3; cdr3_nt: TGCGCCAGCAGCCAAGACCCGGGACAGGTCGGCGAGCAGTACTTC; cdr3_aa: CASSQDPGQVGEQYF
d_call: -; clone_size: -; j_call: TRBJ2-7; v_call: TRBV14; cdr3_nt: TGTGCCAGCAGCCAAGTCGCCTACAGAAAAGGGCGGTTCGACGAGCAGTACTTC; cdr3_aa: CASSQVAYRKGRFDEQYF
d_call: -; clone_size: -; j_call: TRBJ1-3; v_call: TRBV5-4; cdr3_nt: TGTGCCAGCAGCTTGCAGGGGCCTGGAAACACCATATATTTT; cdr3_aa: CASSLQGPGNTIYF
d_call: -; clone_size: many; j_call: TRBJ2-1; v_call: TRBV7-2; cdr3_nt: TGTGCCAGCAGCCCCCAGGGGTATGCTAGCGGCAACAATGAGCAGTTCTTC; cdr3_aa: CASSPQGYASGNNEQFF
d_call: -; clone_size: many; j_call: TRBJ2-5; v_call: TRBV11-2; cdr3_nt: TGTGCCAGCAGCTTAGATGCAGGGACGAAGACCCAGTACTTC; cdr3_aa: CASSLDAGTKTQYF
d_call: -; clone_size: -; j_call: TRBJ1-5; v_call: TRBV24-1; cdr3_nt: TGTGCCACCAGTCAACAGGGTCAGCCCCAGCATTTT; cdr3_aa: CATSQQGQPQHF
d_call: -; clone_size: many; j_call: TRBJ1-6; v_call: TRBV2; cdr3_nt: TGTGCCAGCAGATCGGGAGAATATAATTCACCCCTCCACTTT; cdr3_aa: CASRSGEYNSPLHF
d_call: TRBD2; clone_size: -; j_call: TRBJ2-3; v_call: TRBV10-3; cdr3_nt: TGTGCCATCAACAGGATGACTAGCGGGGGGTTTAGCACAGATACGCAGTATTTT; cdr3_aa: CAINRMTSGGFSTDTQYF
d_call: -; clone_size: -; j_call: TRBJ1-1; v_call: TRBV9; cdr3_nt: TGTGCCAGCAGCGAGCTAGCTTTCTTT; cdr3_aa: CASSELAFF
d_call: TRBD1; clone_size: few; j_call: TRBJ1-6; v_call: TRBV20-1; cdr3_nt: TGCAGTGCTAGGAGAGCCGGGACAGGGGGAGCACCCCTCCACTTT; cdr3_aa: CSARRAGTGGAPLHF
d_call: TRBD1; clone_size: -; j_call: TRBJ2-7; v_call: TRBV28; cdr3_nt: TGTGCCAGCAGACCGACAGGGAAAAGGGTGCAAGCTCCCTACGAGCAGTACTTC; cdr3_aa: CASRPTGKRVQAPYEQYF
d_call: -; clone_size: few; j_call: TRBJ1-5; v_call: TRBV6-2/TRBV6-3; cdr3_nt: TGTGCCAGCAGTTACCTCCGGGCAGTCACCGCAAGCAATCAGCCCCAGCATTTT; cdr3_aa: CASSYLRAVTASNQPQHF
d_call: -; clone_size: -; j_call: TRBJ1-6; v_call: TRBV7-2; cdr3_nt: TGTGCCAGCAGCCCTAGACCTAGCTCCTATAATTCACCCCTCCACTTT; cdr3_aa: CASSPRPSSYNSPLHF
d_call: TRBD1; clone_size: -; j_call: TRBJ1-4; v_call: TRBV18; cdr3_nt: TGTGCCAGCTCACCCCCAGACAGGGGTAATGAAAAACTGTTTTTT; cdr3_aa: CASSPPDRGNEKLFF
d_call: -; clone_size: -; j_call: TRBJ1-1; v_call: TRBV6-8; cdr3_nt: TGTGCCAGCAGTTACTCGATTATTCTCGCACCCCCGAACACTGAAGCTTTCTTT; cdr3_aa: CASSYSIILAPPNTEAFF
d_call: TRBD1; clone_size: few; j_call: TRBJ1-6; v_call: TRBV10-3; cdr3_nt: TGTGCCATCAGTGAAGGAACAGGGGGCATCTATTCACCCCTCCACTTT; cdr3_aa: CAISEGTGGIYSPLHF
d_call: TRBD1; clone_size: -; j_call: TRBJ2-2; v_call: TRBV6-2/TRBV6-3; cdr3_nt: TGTGCCAGCACCCAGCCCCCCCCGGGACAGGTTAACACCGGGGAGCTGTTTTTT; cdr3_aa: CASTQPPPGQVNTGELFF
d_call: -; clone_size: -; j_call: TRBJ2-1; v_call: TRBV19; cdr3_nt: TGTGCCAGTAGTCCCCGTCTCTCCTACAATGAGCAGTTCTTC; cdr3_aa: CASSPRLSYNEQFF
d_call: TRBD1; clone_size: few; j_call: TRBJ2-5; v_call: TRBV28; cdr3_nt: TGTGCCAGCAGCACAGGGGGCGCTGGGACCCAGTACTTC; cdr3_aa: CASSTGGAGTQYF
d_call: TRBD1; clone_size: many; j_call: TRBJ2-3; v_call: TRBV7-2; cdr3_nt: TGTGCCAGCAGCTTTCCGGGACAGGGGGCAGGAGATACGCAGTATTTT; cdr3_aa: CASSFPGQGAGDTQYF
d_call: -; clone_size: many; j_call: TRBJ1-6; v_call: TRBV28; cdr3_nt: TGTGCCAGCATCACGAGCTCCTATAATTCACCCCTCCACTTT; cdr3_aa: CASITSSYNSPLHF
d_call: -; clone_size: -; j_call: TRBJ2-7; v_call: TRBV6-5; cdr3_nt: TGTGCCAGCAGTTACTCTCAAGGGGATAGCGGAGCCTACGAGCAGTACTTC; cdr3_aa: CASSYSQGDSGAYEQYF
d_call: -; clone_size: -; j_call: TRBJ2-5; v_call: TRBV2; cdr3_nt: TGTGCCAGCAGCCCGGGCCCCCAGCGAGAGACCCAGTACTTC; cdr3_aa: CASSPGPQRETQYF
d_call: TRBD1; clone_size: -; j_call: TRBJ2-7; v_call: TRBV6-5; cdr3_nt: TGTGACAGCAGGGAACAGGGGCCCTTGGACGAGCAGTACTTC; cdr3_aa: CDSREQGPLDEQYF
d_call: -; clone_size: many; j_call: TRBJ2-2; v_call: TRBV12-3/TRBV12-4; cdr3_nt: TGTGCCAGCAGTCGCTCCGTCCAGGGAACCCCCGGGGAGCTGTTTTTT; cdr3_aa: CASSRSVQGTPGELFF
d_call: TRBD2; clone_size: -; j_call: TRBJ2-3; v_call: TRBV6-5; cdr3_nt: TGTGCCAGCGGCGGACTAGCGGGGGGAGGGGGACCCTACACAGATACGCAGTATTTT; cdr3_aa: CASGGLAGGGGPYTDTQYF
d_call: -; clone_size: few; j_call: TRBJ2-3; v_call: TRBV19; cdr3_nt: TGTGCCAGTAGTATAATGGGACAAGGCACAGATACGCAGTATTTT; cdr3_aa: CASSIMGQGTDTQYF
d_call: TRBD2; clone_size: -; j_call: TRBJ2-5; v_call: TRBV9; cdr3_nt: TGTGCCAGCAGCGCCGGTACGGGGGGTACCCCATGGGAGACCCAGTACTTC; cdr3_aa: CASSAGTGGTPWETQYF
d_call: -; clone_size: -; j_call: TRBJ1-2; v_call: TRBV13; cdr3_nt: TGTGCCAGCAGCTCGGAGGGGTTAGAGGGGTCTAACTATGGCTACACCTTC; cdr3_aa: CASSSEGLEGSNYGYTF
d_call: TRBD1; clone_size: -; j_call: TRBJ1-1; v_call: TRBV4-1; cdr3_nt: TGCGCCAGCAGCCAAGAAGACAGGGCGAGGGGCACTGAAGCTTTCTTT; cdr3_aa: CASSQEDRARGTEAFF